One and the same sample provided the 26 T cell receptor beta chains below, sequenced in a study of blood T cell repertoires in COVID-19. Using immunoSEQ multiplex PCR, the repertoire was profiled, and TCRdb retains in-frame clones only, with some absent. This sample yields some 46,000 clones, of which roughly 80% are seen a single time; 7.4% belongs to the top ten. The sequencing input was peripheral blood. The receptors here all came from a man aged 55 to 70 with active COVID-19.

The V gene is TRBV24-1, the J gene TRBJ1-5, with no clear D. Looked up from germline, CDR1 is KGHDR and CDR2 is SFDVKD. Trimming cost V 2 bases and J 4 bases, with 14 bases left between them. The CDR3 covers 16 residues. The CDR3 region is CATSDSSPRLNQPQHF. The CDR3 DNA follows: TGTGCCACCAGTGATTCCTCCCCTAGGCTAAATCAGCCCCAGCATTTT.

The rearrangement uses TRBV6-5 and TRBJ2-2; D unresolved. This CDR3 is 14 amino acids long. Germline V gives CDR1 MNHEY, CDR2 SVGAGI. V lost 7 bases to trimming and J lost 3 bases, with 12 bases between them. The CDR3 protein is CASISYGDTGELFF. The CDR3 nucleotides are TGTGCCAGCATCTCGTACGGAGACACCGGGGAGCTGTTTTTT.

The chain couples TRBV29-1 to TRBJ2-1; the match to TRBD1 covers 7 bases. CDR3 length: 15 residues. The V gene's germline CDR1 is SQVTM and CDR2 ANQGSEA. V trimming: 2 bases; J trimming: 3 bases; junction bases outside the gene matches: 7. CDR3 sequence (DNA): TGCAGCGTTGAAACAGGGGAGTTCCGCTACAATGAGCAGTTCTTC. Translated: CSVETGEFRYNEQFF.

The CDR3 bases are TGTGCCAGCAGCTCCGTGGGGACAGGAGATGAAAAACTGTTTTTT. Amino acid sequence: CASSSVGTGDEKLFF. The chain is built from TRBV6-5 and TRBJ1-4; 8 nucleotides line up with TRBD1. The ends lost 6 bases at V and 6 bases at J; junction bases unmatched: 9. CDR1 is MNHEY, CDR2 SVGAGI, per germline. CDR3 size: 15 residues.

J is TRBJ1-1 and V is TRBV2; 8 bases align to TRBD1. The CDR3 is made up of 14 amino acids. Germline values: CDR1 SNHLY, CDR2 FYNNEI. Losses at the gene ends were 4 bases for V and 3 bases for J; bases not matched to a gene: 4. CDR3 nucleotides: TGTGCCAGCAGTGCGGGACAGGTAGACACTGAAGCTTTCTTT. Protein: CASSAGQVDTEAFF. The full variable domain, rest sourced from reference TRBV2 and TRBJ1-1, is EPEVTQTPSHQVTQMGQEVILRCVPISNHLYFYWYRQILGQKVEFLVSFYNNEISEKSEIFDDQFSVERPDGSNFTLKIRSTKLEDSAMYFCASSAGQVDTEAFFGQGTRLTVV.

The chain is built from TRBV7-9 and TRBJ2-1, with TRBD2 identical over 8 bases. The CDR3 totals 14 residues. J lost 6 bases, V lost 2 bases, and 3 bases had no gene match. Germline CDR1 SEHNR, CDR2 FQNEAQ (reference sequence). CDR3 residues: CASSLRGGGNEQFF. CDR3 bases: TGTGCCAGCAGCTTACGGGGGGGCGGCAATGAGCAGTTCTTC. Together with reference TRBV7-9 and TRBJ2-1, the CDR3 gives the full variable domain: DTGVSQNPRHKITKRGQNVTFRCDPISEHNRLYWYRQTLGQGPEFLTYFQNEAQLEKSRLLSDRFSAERPKGSFSTLEIQRTEQGDSAMYLCASSLRGGGNEQFFGPGTRLTVL.

This clone has more than one count but fewer than ten. This chain joins TRBV2 and TRBJ1-1, with TRBD1 identical over 8 bases. CDR1 and CDR2 (germline): SNHLY, FYNNEI. The CDR3 totals 13 residues. V shed 6 bases, J shed 4 bases, and the junction held 4 bases outside the gene matches. As DNA, the CDR3 is TGTGCCAGCAGGAGGACAGGGTCCACTGAAGCTTTCTTT. Translation: CASRRTGSTEAFF.

J is TRBJ2-7 and V is TRBV5-6; 8 bases line up with TRBD1. The J segment lost 1 base and the V segment lost 3 bases, leaving 0 bases of the junction unmatched. Germline CDR1 reads SGHDT; CDR2 reads YYEEEE. This CDR3 region has 13 residues. The CDR3 spells CASSWTGSYEQYF. The CDR3 DNA reads TGTGCCAGCAGCTGGACAGGGTCCTACGAGCAGTACTTC.

The rearrangement links TRBV24-1 to TRBJ2-7; TRBD1 might be the D (6 bases). Germline V gene data show CDR1 as KGHDR and CDR2 as SFDVKD. Trimming pared 12 bases from V and 2 bases from J, leaving 25 bases between. The CDR3 runs to 16 residues. CDR3 in DNA: TGTGCCGTAGGACTCCGAATGACAGGCCTACCCTACGAGCAGTACTTC. This codes for CAVGLRMTGLPYEQYF.

The gene calls are TRBV12-3 or TRBV12-4 and TRBJ2-1; maybe TRBD2 (5 bases). This CDR3 is built from 13 residues. V was cut by 8 bases and J by 4 bases, with 12 bases left in between. In nucleotides, the CDR3 is TGTGCCAGCGGACGGGATTTTTACAATGAGCAGTTCTTC. This gives the protein CASGRDFYNEQFF.

The V gene is TRBV7-8, the J gene TRBJ2-2, with D possibly TRBD1 on 6 matching bases. Per the germline V gene, CDR1 is SGHVS and CDR2 is FQNEAQ. The germline V and J ends were trimmed by 3 bases and 5 bases, with 13 bases remaining between them. The CDR3 extends over 15 amino acids. The CDR3 is CASSLYRVGTGELFF. The CDR3 coding sequence is TGTGCCAGCAGCTTGTACAGGGTGGGGACCGGGGAGCTGTTTTTT. Full variable domain (remainder filled in from reference TRBV7-8 and TRBJ2-2): GAGVSQSPRYKVAKRGQDVALRCDPISGHVSLFWYQQALGQGPEFLTYFQNEAQLDKSGLPSDRFFAERPEGSVSTLKIQRTQQEDSAVYLCASSLYRVGTGELFFGEGSRLTVL.

This rearrangement joins TRBV5-1 to TRBJ2-3; D may be TRBD2 (5 bases). The CDR3 loop spans 15 amino acids. CDR1 SGHRS and CDR2 YFSETQ come from the germline V gene. V lost 0 bases, J lost 2 bases, and 10 bases lay in between. As DNA, the CDR3 is TGCGCCAGCAGCTTGGGTGTCGGGGACACAGATACGCAGTATTTT. The encoded protein is CASSLGVGDTDTQYF.

The gene calls are TRBV19 and TRBJ2-6; 8 bases align to TRBD1. The CDR3 runs 18 residues. V shed 6 bases, J shed 2 bases, and the junction held 12 bases outside the gene matches. The germline V gene has CDR1 LNHDA and CDR2 SQIVND (reference sequence). In DNA form, the CDR3 reads TGTGCCAGTAGGTTGACAGGGGTTCTATTAACTGGGGCCAACGTCCTGACTTTC. Encoded protein: CASRLTGVLLTGANVLTF.

This chain links TRBV4-2 with TRBJ1-4, with TRBD1 as a possible D gene (5 bases). Trimming pared 4 bases from V and 0 bases from J, leaving 15 bases between. The CDR3 spans 17 residues. Germline CDR1 reads LGHNA; CDR2 reads YNFKEQ. The CDR3 region is CASSPLGGTSTNEKLFF. CDR3 DNA: TGTGCCAGCAGCCCTCTAGGAGGGACCTCAACTAATGAAAAACTGTTTTTT.

The chain uses TRBV14 and TRBJ2-1; D unresolved. The germline V and J ends were trimmed by 0 bases and 11 bases, with 20 bases remaining between them. The germline CDR1 and CDR2 sequences are SGHDN and FVKESK. The CDR3 consists of 16 residues. CDR3 in DNA: TGTGCCAGCAGCCAAGAACAGTTGGCTTATGGTATACAGCAGTTCTTC. As protein: CASSQEQLAYGIQQFF.

This rearrangement joins TRBV3-1 (or the pseudogene TRBV3-2) to TRBJ2-2; possible D gene TRBD2, 6 bases. Looked up from germline, CDR1 is LGHDT and CDR2 is YNNKEL (reference sequence). Deletions cut 6 bases from V and 2 bases from J, with 16 bases between. The CDR3 is made up of 16 amino acids. The CDR3 reads CASSPAGTYNTGELFF. The CDR3 DNA follows: TGTGCCAGCAGTCCCGCAGGGACTTACAACACCGGGGAGCTGTTTTTT.

This chain joins TRBV4-2 and TRBJ2-5; the match to TRBD1 covers 11 bases. The CDR3 totals 16 residues. CDR1 is LGHNA and CDR2 is YNFKEQ in the germline V gene. V was pared by 2 bases and J by 5 bases, with 7 bases of the junction left unmatched. The CDR3 loop reads CASSQTGQGVRETQYF. Written as DNA, the CDR3 is TGTGCCAGCAGCCAAACGGGACAGGGGGTACGGGAGACCCAGTACTTC.

The chain recombines TRBV5-1 with TRBJ1-2, with unresolved D. Germline V gene lookup returns CDR1 SGHRS and CDR2 YFSETQ. The CDR3 is made up of 13 amino acids. The ends were cut back, 1 base at V and 2 bases at J, with 6 bases in the middle. In DNA form, the CDR3 reads TGCGCCAGCAGCTTGACAGTAAACTATGGCTACACCTTC. Protein: CASSLTVNYGYTF.

The chain links TRBV27 to TRBJ2-5; D possibly corresponds to TRBD2 (6 bases). Germline assignment: CDR1 MNHEY and CDR2 SMNVEV (reference sequence). This CDR3 spans 12 amino acids. Between the trimmed V and J ends, which lost 8 bases and 0 bases, there was a span of 7 bases. In DNA form, the CDR3 reads TGTGCCAGCGGGGGGTACCAAGAGACCCAGTACTTC. Translating gives CASGGYQETQYF.

In this sample, this clone is large. V is TRBV5-4 and J is TRBJ2-1, with 7 bases fitting TRBD2. Germline CDR1 reads SGHNT; CDR2 reads YYREEE (reference sequence). With 1 base clipped from V and 6 bases from J, the junction kept 10 bases outside the gene matches. The CDR3 totals 16 residues. CDR3 DNA sequence: TGTGCCAGCAGCTTGAGAGGGGAGGGCCTTATCAATGAGCAGTTCTTC. It yields the protein CASSLRGEGLINEQFF.

The chain carries TRBV4-2 and TRBJ1-1; D is unclear. Between the trimmed V and J ends, which lost 1 base and 2 bases, there was a span of 11 bases. CDR1 LGHNA and CDR2 YNFKEQ come from the germline V gene. The CDR3 has 15 amino acids. Here the CDR3 reads CASSQGEEANTEAFF. CDR3 in DNA: TGTGCCAGCAGCCAAGGGGAGGAGGCTAACACTGAAGCTTTCTTT.

The chain recombines TRBV12-3 or TRBV12-4 with TRBJ1-3; D unclear. Trimming shortened V by 2 bases and J by 6 bases, and 5 bases separated the two germline ends. The CDR3 covers 12 residues. This chain's CDR3 is CASSLPSNTIYF. The CDR3 DNA reads TGTGCCAGCAGTTTACCCTCAAACACCATATATTTT.

CDR3 sequence: CASSLGLAGDSDYEQFF. The CDR3 DNA follows: TGCGCCAGCAGCTTGGGACTAGCGGGAGATAGCGACTATGAGCAGTTCTTC. J is TRBJ2-1 and V is TRBV5-1, with 12 bases matching TRBD2. CDR1 and CDR2 from the germline V gene are SGHRS and YFSETQ. V lost 0 bases to trimming and J lost 8 bases; unmatched junction nucleotides: 9. The length of the CDR3 is 17 residues.

The J gene is TRBJ1-1, the V gene TRBV19; D is unclear. The V end was cut by 0 bases, the J end by 3 bases, with 8 bases between. Per the germline V gene, CDR1 is LNHDA and CDR2 is SQIVND (reference sequence). The CDR3 length is 14 residues. CDR3 in amino acids: CASSIDVSYTEAFF. The CDR3 region has the DNA TGTGCCAGTAGTATAGATGTCAGTTACACTGAAGCTTTCTTT.

The chain recombines TRBV9 with TRBJ2-1, with 13 bases matching TRBD2. CDR3 length: 19 amino acids. Per the germline V gene, CDR1 is SGDLS and CDR2 is YYNGEE. V shed 0 bases, J shed 6 bases, and the junction held 12 bases outside the gene matches. In DNA, the CDR3 is TGTGCCAGCAGCGTAGCACAGGCCCTACTAGCGGGAGGGCCCAATGAGCAGTTCTTC. Translation: CASSVAQALLAGGPNEQFF. The full variable domain, with the rest looked up from reference TRBV9 and TRBJ2-1, is DSGVTQTPKHLITATGQRVTLRCSPRSGDLSVYWYQQSLDQGLQFLIQYYNGEERAKGNILERFSAQQFPDLHSELNLSSLELGDSALYFCASSVAQALLAGGPNEQFFGPGTRLTVL.

Only one count was recorded for this clone. The gene calls are TRBV5-1 and TRBJ2-5; 7 bases line up with TRBD2. The CDR3 spans 14 residues. The V and J ends lost 5 bases and 2 bases, in that order; junction bases with no gene match: 6. CDR1 and CDR2 (germline): SGHRS, YFSETQ. The chain's CDR3 is CASSSRGEQETQYF. As DNA, the CDR3 is TGCGCCAGCAGTTCTCGGGGGGAACAAGAGACCCAGTACTTC.